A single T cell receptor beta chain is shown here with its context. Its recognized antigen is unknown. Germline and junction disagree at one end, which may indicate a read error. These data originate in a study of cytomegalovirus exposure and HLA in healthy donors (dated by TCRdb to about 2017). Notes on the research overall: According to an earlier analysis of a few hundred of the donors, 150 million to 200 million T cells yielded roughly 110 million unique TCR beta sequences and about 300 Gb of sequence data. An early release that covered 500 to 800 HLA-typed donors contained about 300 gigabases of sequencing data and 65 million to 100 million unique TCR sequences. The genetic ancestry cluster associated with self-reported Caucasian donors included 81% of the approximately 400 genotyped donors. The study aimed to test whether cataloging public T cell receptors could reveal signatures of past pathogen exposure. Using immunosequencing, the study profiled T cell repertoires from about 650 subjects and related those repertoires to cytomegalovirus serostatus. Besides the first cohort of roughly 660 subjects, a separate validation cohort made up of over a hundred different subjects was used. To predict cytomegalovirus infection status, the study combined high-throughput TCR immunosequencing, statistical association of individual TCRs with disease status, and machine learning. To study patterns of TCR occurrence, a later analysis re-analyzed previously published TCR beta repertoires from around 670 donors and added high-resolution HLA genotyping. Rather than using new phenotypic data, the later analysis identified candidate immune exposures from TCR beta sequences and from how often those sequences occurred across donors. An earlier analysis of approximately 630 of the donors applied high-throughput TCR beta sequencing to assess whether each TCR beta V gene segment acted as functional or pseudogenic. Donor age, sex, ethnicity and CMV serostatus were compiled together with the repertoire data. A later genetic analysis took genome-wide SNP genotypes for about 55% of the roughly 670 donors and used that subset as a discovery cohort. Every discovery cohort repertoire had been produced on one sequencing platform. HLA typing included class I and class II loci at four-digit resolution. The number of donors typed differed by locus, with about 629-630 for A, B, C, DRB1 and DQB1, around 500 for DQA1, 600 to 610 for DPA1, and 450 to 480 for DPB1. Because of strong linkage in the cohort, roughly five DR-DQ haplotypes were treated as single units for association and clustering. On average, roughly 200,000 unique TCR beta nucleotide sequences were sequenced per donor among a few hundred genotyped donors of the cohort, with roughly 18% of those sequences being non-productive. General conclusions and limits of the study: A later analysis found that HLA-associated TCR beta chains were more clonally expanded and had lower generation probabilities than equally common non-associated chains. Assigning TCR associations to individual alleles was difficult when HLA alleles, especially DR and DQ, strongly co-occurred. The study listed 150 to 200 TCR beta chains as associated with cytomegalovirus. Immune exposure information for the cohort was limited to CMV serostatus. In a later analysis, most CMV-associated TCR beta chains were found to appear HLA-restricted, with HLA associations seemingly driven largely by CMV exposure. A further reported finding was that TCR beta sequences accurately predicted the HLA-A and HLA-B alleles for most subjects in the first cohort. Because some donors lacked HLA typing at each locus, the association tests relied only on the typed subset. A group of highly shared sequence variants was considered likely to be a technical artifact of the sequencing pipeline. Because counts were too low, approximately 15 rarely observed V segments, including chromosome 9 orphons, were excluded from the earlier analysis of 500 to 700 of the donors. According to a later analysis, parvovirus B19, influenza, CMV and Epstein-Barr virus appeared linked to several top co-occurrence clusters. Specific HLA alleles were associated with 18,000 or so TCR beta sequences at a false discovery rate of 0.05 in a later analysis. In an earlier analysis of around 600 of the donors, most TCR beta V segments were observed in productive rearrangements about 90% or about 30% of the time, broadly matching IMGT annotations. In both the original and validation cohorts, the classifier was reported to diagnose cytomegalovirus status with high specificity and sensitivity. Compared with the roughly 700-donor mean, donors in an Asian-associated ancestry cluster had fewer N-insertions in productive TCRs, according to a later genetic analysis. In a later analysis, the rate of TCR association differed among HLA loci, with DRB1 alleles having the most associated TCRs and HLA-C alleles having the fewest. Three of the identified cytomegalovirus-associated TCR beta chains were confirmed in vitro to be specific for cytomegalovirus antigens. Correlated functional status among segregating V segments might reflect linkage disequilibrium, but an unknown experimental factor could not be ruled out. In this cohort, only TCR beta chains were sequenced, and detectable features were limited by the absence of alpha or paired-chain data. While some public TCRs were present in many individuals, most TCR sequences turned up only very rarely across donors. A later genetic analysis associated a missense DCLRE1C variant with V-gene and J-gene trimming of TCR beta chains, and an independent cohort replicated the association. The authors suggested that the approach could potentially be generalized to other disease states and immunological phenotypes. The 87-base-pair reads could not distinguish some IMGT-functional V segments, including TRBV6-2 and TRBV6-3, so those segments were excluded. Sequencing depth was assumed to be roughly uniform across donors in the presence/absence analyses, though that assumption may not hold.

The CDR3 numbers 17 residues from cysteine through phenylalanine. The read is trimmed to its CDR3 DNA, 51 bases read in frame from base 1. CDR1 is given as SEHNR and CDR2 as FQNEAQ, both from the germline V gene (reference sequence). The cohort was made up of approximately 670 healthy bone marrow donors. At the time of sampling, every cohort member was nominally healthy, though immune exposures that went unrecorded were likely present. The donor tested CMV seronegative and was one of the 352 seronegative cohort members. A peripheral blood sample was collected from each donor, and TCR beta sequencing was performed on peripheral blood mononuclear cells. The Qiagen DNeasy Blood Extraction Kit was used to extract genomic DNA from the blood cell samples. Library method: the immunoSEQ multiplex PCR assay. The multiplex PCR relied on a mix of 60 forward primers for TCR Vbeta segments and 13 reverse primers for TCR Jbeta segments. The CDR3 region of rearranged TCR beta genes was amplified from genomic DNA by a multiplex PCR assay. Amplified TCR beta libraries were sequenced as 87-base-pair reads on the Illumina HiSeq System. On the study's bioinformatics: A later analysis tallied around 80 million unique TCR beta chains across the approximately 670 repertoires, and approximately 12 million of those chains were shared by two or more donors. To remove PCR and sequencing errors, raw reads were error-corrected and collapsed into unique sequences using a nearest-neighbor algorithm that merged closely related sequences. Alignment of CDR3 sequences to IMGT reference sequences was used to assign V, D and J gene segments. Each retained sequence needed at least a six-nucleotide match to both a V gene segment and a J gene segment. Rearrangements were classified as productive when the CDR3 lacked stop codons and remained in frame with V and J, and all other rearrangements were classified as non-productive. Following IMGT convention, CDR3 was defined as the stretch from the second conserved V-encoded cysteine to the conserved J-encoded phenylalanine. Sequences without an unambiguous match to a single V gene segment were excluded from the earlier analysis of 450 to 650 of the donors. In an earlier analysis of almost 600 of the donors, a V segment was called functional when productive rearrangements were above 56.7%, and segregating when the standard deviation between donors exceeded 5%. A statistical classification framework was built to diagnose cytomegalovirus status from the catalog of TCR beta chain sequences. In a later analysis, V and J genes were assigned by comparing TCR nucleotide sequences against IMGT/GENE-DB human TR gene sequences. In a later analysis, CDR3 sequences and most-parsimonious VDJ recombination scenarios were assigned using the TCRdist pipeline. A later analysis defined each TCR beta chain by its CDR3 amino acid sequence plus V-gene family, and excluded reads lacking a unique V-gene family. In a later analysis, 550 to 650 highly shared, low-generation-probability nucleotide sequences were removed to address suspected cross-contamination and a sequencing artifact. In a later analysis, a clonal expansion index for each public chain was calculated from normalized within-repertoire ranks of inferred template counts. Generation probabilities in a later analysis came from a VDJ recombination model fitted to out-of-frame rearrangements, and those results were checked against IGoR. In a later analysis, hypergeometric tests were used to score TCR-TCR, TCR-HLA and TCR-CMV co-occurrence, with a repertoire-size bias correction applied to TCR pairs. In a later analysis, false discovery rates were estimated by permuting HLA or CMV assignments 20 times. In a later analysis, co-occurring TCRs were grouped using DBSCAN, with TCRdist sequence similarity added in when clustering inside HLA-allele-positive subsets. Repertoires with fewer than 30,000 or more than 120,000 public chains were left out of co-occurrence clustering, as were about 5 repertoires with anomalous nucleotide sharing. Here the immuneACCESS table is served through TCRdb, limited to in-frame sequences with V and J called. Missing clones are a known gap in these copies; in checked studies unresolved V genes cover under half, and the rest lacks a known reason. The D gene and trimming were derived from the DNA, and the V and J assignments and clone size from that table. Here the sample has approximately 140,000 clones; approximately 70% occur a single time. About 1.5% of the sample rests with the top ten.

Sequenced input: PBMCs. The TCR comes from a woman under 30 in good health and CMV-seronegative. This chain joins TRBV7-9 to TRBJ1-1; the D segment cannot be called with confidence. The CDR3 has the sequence CSSSQSPRKKLNTEAFF. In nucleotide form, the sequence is TGTTCCAGCAGTCAAAGCCCCAGGAAGAAGTTGAACACTGAAGCTTTCTTT.